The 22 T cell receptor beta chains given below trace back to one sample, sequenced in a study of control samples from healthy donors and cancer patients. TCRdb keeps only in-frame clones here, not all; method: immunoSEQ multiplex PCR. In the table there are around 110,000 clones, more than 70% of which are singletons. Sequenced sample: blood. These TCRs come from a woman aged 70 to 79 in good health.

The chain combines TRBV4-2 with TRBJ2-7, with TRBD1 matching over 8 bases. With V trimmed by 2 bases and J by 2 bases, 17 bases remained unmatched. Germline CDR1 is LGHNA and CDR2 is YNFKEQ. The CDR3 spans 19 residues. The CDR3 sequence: CASSQPWGQGAGRTYEQYF. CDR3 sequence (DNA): TGTGCCAGCAGCCAACCGTGGGGGCAGGGGGCGGGCAGGACCTACGAGCAGTACTTC.

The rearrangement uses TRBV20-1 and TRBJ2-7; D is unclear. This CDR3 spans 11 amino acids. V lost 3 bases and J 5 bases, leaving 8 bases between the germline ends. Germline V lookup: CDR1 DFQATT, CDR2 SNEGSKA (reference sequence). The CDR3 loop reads CSASGRNEQYF. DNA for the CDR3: TGCAGTGCTAGTGGGCGGAACGAGCAGTACTTC.

The DNA for the CDR3 is TGTGCCAGTAGTATCCAAGGGCTCTCTAACTATGGCTACACCTTC. Its protein product is CASSIQGLSNYGYTF. V and J are TRBV19 and TRBJ1-2; D is ambiguous. CDR1 is LNHDA, CDR2 SQIVND, per germline (reference sequence). The CDR3 contains 15 residues. V lost 3 bases and J 0 bases, leaving 11 bases between the germline ends.

This chain's CDR3 is CASSLQYGNQPQHF. CDR3 coding DNA: TGTGCCAGCAGCTTACAGTACGGGAATCAGCCCCAGCATTTT. The chain employs TRBV7-2 and TRBJ1-5; D is ambiguous. Germline V gene lookup returns CDR1 SGHTA and CDR2 FQGNSA. Trimming stripped 2 bases from V and 4 bases from J, with 9 bases between. This CDR3 is 14 amino acids long.

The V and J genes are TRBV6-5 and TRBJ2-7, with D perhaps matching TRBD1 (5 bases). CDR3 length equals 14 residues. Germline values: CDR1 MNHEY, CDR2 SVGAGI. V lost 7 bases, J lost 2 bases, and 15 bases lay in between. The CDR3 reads CASNVGGATYEQYF. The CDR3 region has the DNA TGTGCCAGCAACGTCGGTGGGGCCACCTACGAGCAGTACTTC.

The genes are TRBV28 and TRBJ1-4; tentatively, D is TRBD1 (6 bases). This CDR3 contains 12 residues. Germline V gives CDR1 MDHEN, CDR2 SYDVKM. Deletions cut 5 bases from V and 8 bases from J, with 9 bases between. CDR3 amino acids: CASSDRFEKLFF. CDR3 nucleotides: TGTGCCAGCAGTGACAGGTTCGAAAAACTGTTTTTT.

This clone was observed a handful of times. CDR3 loop: CASDRGLAGELFF. The CDR3 DNA sequence: TGTGCCAGCGACAGGGGTCTCGCCGGGGAGCTGTTTTTT. The chain combines TRBV6-5 with TRBJ2-2, with 8 nucleotides matching TRBD1. CDR3 length equals 13 residues. CDR1 is MNHEY, CDR2 SVGAGI, per germline. J was trimmed by 6 bases and V by 8 bases; bases with no gene match: 5.

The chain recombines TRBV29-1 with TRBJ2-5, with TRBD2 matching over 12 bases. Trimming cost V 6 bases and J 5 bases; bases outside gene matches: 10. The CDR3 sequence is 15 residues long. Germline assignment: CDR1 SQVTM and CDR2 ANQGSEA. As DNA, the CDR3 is TGCAGCGTCGGGCTAGCGGGGGGGCCCTTGGAGACCCAGTACTTC. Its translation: CSVGLAGGPLETQYF.

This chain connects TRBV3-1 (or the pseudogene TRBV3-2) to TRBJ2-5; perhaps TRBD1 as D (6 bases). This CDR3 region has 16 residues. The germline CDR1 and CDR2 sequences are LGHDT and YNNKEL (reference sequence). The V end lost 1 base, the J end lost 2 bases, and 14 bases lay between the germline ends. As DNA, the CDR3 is TGTGCCAGCAGCCAAGTGCCCGGACAGAATCAAGAGACCCAGTACTTC. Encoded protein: CASSQVPGQNQETQYF.

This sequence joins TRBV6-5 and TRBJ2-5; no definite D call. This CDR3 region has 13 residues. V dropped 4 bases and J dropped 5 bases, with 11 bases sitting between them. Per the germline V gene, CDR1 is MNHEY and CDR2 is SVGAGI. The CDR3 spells CASSFGSWETQYF. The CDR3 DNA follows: TGTGCCAGCAGTTTCGGGTCATGGGAGACCCAGTACTTC.

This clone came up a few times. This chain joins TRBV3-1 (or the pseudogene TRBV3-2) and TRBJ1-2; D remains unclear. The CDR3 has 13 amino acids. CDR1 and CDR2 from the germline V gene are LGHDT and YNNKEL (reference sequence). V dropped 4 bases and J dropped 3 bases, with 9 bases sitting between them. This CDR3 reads CASSPRPDYGYTF. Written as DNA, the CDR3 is TGTGCCAGCAGCCCCCGTCCGGACTATGGCTACACCTTC.

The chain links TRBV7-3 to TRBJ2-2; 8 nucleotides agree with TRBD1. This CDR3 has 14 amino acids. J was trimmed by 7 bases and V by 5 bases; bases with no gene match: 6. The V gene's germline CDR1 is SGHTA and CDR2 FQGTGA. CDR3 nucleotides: TGTGCCAGCAGCACCGGACAGGGTGGCGGGGAGCTGTTTTTT. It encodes CASSTGQGGGELFF.

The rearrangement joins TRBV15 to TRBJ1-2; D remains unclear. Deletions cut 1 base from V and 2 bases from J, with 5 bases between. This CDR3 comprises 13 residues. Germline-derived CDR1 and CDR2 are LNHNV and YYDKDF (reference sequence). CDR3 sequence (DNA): TGTGCCACCAGCAGAGGAGGGAACTATGGCTACACCTTC. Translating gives CATSRGGNYGYTF.

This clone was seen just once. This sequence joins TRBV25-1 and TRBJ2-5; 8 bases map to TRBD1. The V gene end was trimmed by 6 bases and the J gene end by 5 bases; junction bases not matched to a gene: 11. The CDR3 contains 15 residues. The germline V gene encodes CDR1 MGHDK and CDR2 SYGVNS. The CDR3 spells CASRDGQGSLETQYF. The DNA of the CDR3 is TGTGCCAGCAGAGACGGACAGGGAAGTTTGGAGACCCAGTACTTC.

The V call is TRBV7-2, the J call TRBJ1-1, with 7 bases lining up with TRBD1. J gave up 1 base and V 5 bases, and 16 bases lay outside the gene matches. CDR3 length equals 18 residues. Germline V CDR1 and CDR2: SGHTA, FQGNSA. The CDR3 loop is CASSMHPHRQGENTEAFF. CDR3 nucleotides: TGTGCCAGCAGCATGCACCCCCACCGACAGGGTGAGAACACTGAAGCTTTCTTT. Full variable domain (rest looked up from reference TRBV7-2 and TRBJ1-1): GAGVSQSPSNKVTEKGKDVELRCDPISGHTALYWYRQSLGQGLEFLIYFQGNSAPDKSGLPSDRFSAERTGGSVSTLTIQRTQQEDSAVYLCASSMHPHRQGENTEAFFGQGTRLTVV.

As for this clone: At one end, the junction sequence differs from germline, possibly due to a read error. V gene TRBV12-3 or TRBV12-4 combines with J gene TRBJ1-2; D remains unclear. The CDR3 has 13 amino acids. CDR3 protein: CASSSQPNYGYTF. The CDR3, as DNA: TGTGCCAGTAGTTCGCAGCCTAACTATGGCTACACCTTC.

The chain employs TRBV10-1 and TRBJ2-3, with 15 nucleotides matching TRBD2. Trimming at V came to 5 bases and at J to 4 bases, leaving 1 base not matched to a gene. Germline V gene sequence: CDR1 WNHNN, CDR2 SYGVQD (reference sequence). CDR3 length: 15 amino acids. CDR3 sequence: CASSRTSGGADTQYF. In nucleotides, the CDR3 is TGCGCCAGCAGTAGGACTAGCGGGGGGGCAGATACGCAGTATTTT.

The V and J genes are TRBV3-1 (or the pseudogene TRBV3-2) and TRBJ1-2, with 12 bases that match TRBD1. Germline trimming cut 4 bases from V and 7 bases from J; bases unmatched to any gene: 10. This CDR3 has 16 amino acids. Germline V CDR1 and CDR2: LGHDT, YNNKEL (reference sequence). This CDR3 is CASSPNAGQGAVGYTF. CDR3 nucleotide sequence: TGTGCCAGCAGCCCTAACGCGGGACAGGGGGCGGTTGGCTACACCTTC.

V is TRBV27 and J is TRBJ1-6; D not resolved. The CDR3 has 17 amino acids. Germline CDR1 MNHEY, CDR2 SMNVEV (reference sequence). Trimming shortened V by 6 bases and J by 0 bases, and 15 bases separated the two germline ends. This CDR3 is CASRVSALSSYNSPLHF. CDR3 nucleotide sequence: TGTGCCAGCAGGGTAAGCGCCCTAAGCTCCTATAATTCACCCCTCCACTTT.

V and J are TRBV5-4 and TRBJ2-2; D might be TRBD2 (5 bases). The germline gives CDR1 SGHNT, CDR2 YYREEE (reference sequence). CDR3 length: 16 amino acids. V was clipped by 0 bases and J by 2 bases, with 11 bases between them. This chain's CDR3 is CASSLASEGNTGELFF. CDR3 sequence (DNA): TGTGCCAGCAGCTTGGCCTCTGAGGGAAACACCGGGGAGCTGTTTTTT.

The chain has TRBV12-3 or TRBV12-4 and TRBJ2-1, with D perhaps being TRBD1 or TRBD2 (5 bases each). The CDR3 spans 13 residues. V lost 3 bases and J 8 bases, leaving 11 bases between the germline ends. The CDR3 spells CASSFLGVHEQFF. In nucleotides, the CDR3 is TGTGCCAGCAGTTTCTTGGGGGTCCATGAGCAGTTCTTC.

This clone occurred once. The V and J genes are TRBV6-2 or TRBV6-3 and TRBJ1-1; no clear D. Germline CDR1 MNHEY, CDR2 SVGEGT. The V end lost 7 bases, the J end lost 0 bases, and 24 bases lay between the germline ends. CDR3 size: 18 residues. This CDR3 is CASTPIPQRIIVNTEAFF. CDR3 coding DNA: TGTGCCAGCACCCCCATTCCCCAGAGGATTATTGTGAACACTGAAGCTTTCTTT.